What follows are 23 T cell receptor beta chains derived from one specimen sequenced in a study of tissue T cells after allogeneic stem cell transplantation. The table came from immunoSEQ multiplex PCR; TCRdb's copy has only in-frame clones and leaves some out. The table lists around 7,000 clones, roughly half of them singletons. Time point meaning: mouse harvest day 7 after allogeneic transplant. Tail vein injection delivered 10^7 T-cell-depleted bone marrow cells and 10^6 splenic CD5+ T cells. The material sequenced was gut tissue. The receptor set was obtained from a female BALB/c mouse given C57BL/6 T cells with graft-versus-host disease after an allogeneic hematopoietic cell transplant.

This clone was counted between two and nine times. Germline and genes here are mouse. The CDR3 end is not reached by the read, which stops 1 residue before it; the germline J gene fills it in. The rearrangement joins TRBV23 to TRBJ2-7. Germline CDR1 KGHTA, CDR2 FQNQQP. The CDR3 extends over 12 amino acids. The sequenced CDR3 bases are TGCTCCAGCAGTCAATCGGCCTATGAACAGTAC. As protein: CSSSQSAYEQY. The whole CDR3 region reads CSSSQSAYEQYF.

Of note for this clone: The genes are named according to mouse. Sequencing ends 1 residue short of the CDR3 end; the germline J gene provides the rest. The rearrangement uses TRBV16 and TRBJ2-1; unclear D gene. Germline V lookup: CDR1 SGHSA, CDR2 FRNQAP. CDR3 size: 14 residues. The V end lost 1 base, the J end lost 1 base, and 5 bases lay between the germline ends. The covered CDR3 bases are TGTGCAAGCAGCTTAGGCCCCAACTATGCTGAGCAGTTC. As protein: CASSLGPNYAEQF. The CDR3 reads in full as CASSLGPNYAEQFF.

As regards this clone: Genes and germline are mouse. The missing CDR3 end, 1 residue past where the read stops, is filled in from the germline J gene. The chain links TRBV1 to TRBJ1-4; 11 nucleotides align to TRBD1. Germline assignment: CDR1 NSQYPW and CDR2 LRSPGD (reference sequence). This CDR3 is built from 15 residues. V gave up 4 bases and J gave up 7 bases; unmatched junction bases: 5. The CDR3 protein is CTCSGRDRGFERLFF. The CDR3 bases that were read are TGCACCTGCAGTGGCCGGGACAGGGGGTTCGAAAGATTATTT.

To note about this clone: Gene and germline names: mouse. This CDR3 reads CASSLQGNSDYTF. The covered CDR3 bases are TGTGCCAGCAGTCTGCAGGGGAACTCCGACTACACC. The gene calls are TRBV26 and TRBJ1-2, with D perhaps matching TRBD1 (6 bases). The read ends 1 residue shy of where the CDR3 ends; the end is completed using the germline J gene. The CDR3 runs 13 residues. Germline CDR1 KGHPV, CDR2 FQNQEV (reference sequence). The germline V and J ends were trimmed by 2 bases and 2 bases, with 6 bases remaining between them.

This clone was recorded a few times. All gene names here are mouse names. The read terminates 1 residue ahead of where the CDR3 ends, so the germline J gene completes it. V is TRBV13-3 and J is TRBJ1-4, with D possibly matching TRBD1 (5 bases). CDR1 and CDR2 from the germline V gene are NNHDY and SYVADS. Trimming cost V 0 bases and J 0 bases, with 6 bases left between them. This CDR3 contains 15 residues. The CDR3 reads CASSDDRISNERLFF. Partial CDR3 DNA: TGTGCCAGCAGTGATGACAGGATTTCCAACGAAAGATTATTT.

In this sample, this clone turned up once. Mouse gene names apply. Read coverage stops 1 residue before the CDR3 terminus; the germline J gene supplies the remainder. The chain joins TRBV26 to TRBJ1-5; TRBD1 matches 11 bases. Unmatched junction bases numbered 0, after V lost 5 bases and J lost 9 bases. Looked up from germline, CDR1 is KGHPV and CDR2 is FQNQEV (reference sequence). This CDR3 spans 12 amino acids. The CDR3 sequence: CASSGTGGAPLF. CDR3 DNA (partial): TGTGCCAGCAGTGGGACAGGGGGGGCTCCGCTT.

Points on this clone: Germline and genes here are mouse. The sequenced fragment ends 1 residue before the CDR3 boundary, so the rest is inferred from the germline J gene. The chain is built from TRBV26 and TRBJ1-3; D is unclear. The germline V and J ends were trimmed by 0 bases and 0 bases, with 9 bases remaining between them. The CDR3 is 16 amino acids. Germline lookup yields CDR1 KGHPV and CDR2 FQNQEV (reference sequence). The covered CDR3 bases are TGTGCCAGCAGTCTGTCGAGAGGCAATTCTGGAAATACGCTCTAT. The encoded protein is CASSLSRGNSGNTLY. The whole CDR3 is CASSLSRGNSGNTLYF.

In its sample, this clone was seen a few times. Mouse gene names and germline throughout. The read halts 1 residue ahead of the CDR3 end, with the missing end drawn from the germline J gene. The chain recombines TRBV31 with TRBJ2-3; 9 positions match TRBD2. The CDR3 covers 15 residues. Germline trimming cut 3 bases from V and 0 bases from J; bases unmatched to any gene: 4. Germline CDR1 is GKSSPN and CDR2 is SITVG. The CDR3 DNA, read in part, is TGTGCCTGGAGAAGACTGGGGGCTAGTGCAGAAACGCTGTAT. This codes for CAWRRLGASAETLY. The whole CDR3 protein is CAWRRLGASAETLYF.

As for this clone: Each gene name is a mouse one. The read ends 1 residue shy of where the CDR3 ends; the end is completed using the germline J gene. The chain has TRBV13-2 and TRBJ2-3; 10 bases line up with TRBD2. The CDR3 is made up of 14 amino acids. The junction had 4 bases not matched to a gene; V was cut back by 1 base and J by 8 bases. Germline CDR1 reads NNHNN; CDR2 reads SYGAGS (reference sequence). Incomplete CDR3 DNA: TGTGCCAGCGGTGATCGGCTGGGGGGGCGAACGCTGTAT. This gives the protein CASGDRLGGRTLY. The whole CDR3 is CASGDRLGGRTLYF.

The table lists this clone with a few counts. The genes and germline here are from mouse. Read sequence stops 1 residue before the CDR3 end, and the germline J gene provides the missing end. The chain uses TRBV12-1 and TRBJ2-7; 12 bases fit TRBD2. Trimming at V came to 4 bases and at J to 8 bases, leaving 8 bases not matched to a gene. The germline CDR1 and CDR2 sequences are SGHSN and HYEKVE. The CDR3 is made up of 14 amino acids. CDR3 loop: CASSLGTGGRKQYF. The sequenced part of the CDR3 DNA is TGTGCCAGCTCACTCGGGACTGGGGGGAGAAAACAGTAC.

Details on this clone: Gene names refer to mouse genes. Read coverage stops 1 residue before the CDR3 terminus; the germline J gene supplies the remainder. The V call is TRBV26, the J call TRBJ1-5; 9 bases are a match to TRBD1. Unmatched junction bases numbered 0, after V lost 2 bases and J lost 7 bases. In germline, CDR1 is KGHPV, CDR2 FQNQEV (reference sequence). CDR3 size: 13 residues. The CDR3 sequence is CASSLGQGQAPLF. Incomplete CDR3 DNA: TGTGCCAGCAGTCTGGGACAGGGGCAGGCTCCGCTT.

A word on this clone: Mouse germline and gene names are used. The CDR3 goes on 1 residue after the read ends, and that part is filled in from the germline J gene. The chain combines TRBV16 with TRBJ2-5, with 11 nucleotides matching TRBD2. J lost 5 bases, V lost 3 bases, and 1 base had no gene match. From germline, CDR1 is SGHSA and CDR2 FRNQAP. This CDR3 region has 14 residues. CDR3 sequence reads: CASSFGTGGDTQYF. CDR3 DNA, as far as it was read: TGTGCAAGCAGCTTCGGGACTGGGGGAGACACCCAGTAC.

A word on this clone: The gene names given are mouse names. CDR3 residues: CASSPRGEVFF. The part of the CDR3 DNA that was read is TGTGCCAGCAGTCCCCGGGGGGAAGTCTTC. The chain has TRBV26 and TRBJ1-1; possible D gene TRBD1, 5 bases. The CDR3 extends 1 residue past the end of the read, so its final part is completed from the germline J gene. Trimming took off 4 bases at V and 8 bases at J, with 8 bases between the two ends. The germline V gene encodes CDR1 KGHPV and CDR2 FQNQEV (reference sequence). The CDR3 runs 11 residues.

This clone was recorded a few times. Genes and germline are mouse. The observed sequence ends 1 residue before the CDR3 terminus, with the missing tail filled in from the germline J gene. This chain connects TRBV17 to TRBJ1-1; 9 nucleotides match TRBD1. The CDR3 totals 15 residues. Germline CDR1 MNHDT, CDR2 YYDKIL. The V gene end was trimmed by 2 bases and the J gene end by 4 bases; junction bases not matched to a gene: 5. The part of the CDR3 DNA that was read is TGTGCTAGCAGTAGATTCCGGGACAGGGCCACAGAAGTCTTC. As protein: CASSRFRDRATEVF. The full CDR3 sequence reads CASSRFRDRATEVFF.

Notes on this clone: Gene names are the mouse ones. CDR3 in amino acids: CASSLDIYAEQFF. The sequenced CDR3 bases are TGTGCCAGCAGTCTGGACATTTATGCTGAGCAGTTC. The chain employs TRBV26 and TRBJ2-1, with D unclear. The read ends 1 residue shy of where the CDR3 ends; the end is completed using the germline J gene. The CDR3 is 13 amino acids. The V and J ends lost 2 bases and 4 bases respectively, with 6 bases between them. Per germline, CDR1 KGHPV and CDR2 FQNQEV (reference sequence).

This clone has a handful of counts. Gene names follow the mouse nomenclature. The CDR3 end is not reached by the read, which stops 1 residue before it; the germline J gene fills it in. The gene calls are TRBV26 and TRBJ2-7; D is uncertain. The CDR3 runs to 12 residues. Trimming cost V 2 bases and J 5 bases, with 7 bases left between them. CDR1 and CDR2 from the germline V gene are KGHPV and FQNQEV (reference sequence). The CDR3 DNA, read in part, is TGTGCCAGCAGTCTGGAGAGGGATGAACAGTAC. Amino acid sequence: CASSLERDEQY. The full CDR3 is CASSLERDEQYF.

This clone was detected once. The genes are named according to mouse. The CDR3 goes on 1 residue after the read ends, and that part is filled in from the germline J gene. The rearrangement joins TRBV26 to TRBJ2-5; 7 bases agree with TRBD1. After removal of 5 bases from V and 2 bases from J, the junction contained 1 base not matched to a gene. CDR1 KGHPV and CDR2 FQNQEV come from the germline V gene (reference sequence). The CDR3 spans 13 residues. The covered CDR3 bases are TGTGCCAGCAGTACAGGGGTCCAAGACACCCAGTAC. Amino acids: CASSTGVQDTQY. The CDR3 in full is CASSTGVQDTQYF.

Notes on this clone: These gene names are mouse names. The read is 1 residue too short to cover the CDR3 end, so that end is filled in from the germline J gene. The rearrangement links TRBV16 to TRBJ2-7; 13 positions agree with TRBD2. The J segment lost 7 bases and the V segment lost 1 base, leaving 4 bases of the junction unmatched. Germline values: CDR1 SGHSA, CDR2 FRNQAP. The length of the CDR3 is 15 residues. The part of the CDR3 DNA that was read is TGTGCAAGCAGCTTAGTTGGACTGGGGGGGCTGGAACAGTAC. Translated, it gives CASSLVGLGGLEQY. The full CDR3 sequence reads CASSLVGLGGLEQYF.

This clone is medium-sized (0.01 to 0.1%). Here the gene names and germline are mouse. Read coverage stops 1 residue before the CDR3 terminus; the germline J gene supplies the remainder. The gene calls are TRBV15 and TRBJ2-7, with 8 bases identical to TRBD2. Germline loops: CDR1 SGHND, CDR2 FRSKSL. Losses at the gene ends were 6 bases for V and 3 bases for J; bases not matched to a gene: 7. The CDR3 runs 14 residues. CDR3 DNA, as far as it was read: TGTGCCAGCAGCCCGACTGGGGCGTTCTATGAACAGTAC. Translated: CASSPTGAFYEQY. In full, the CDR3 reads CASSPTGAFYEQYF. Filled out from reference TRBV15 and TRBJ2-7, the complete variable domain reads DAGVTQTPRHEVAEKGQTIILKCEPVSGHNDLFWYRQTKIQGLELLSYFRSKSLMEDGGAFKDRFKAEMLNSSFSTLKIQPTEPKDSAVYLCASSPTGAFYEQYFGPGTRLTVL.

This clone was detected once. These gene names are mouse names. The CDR3 end lies 1 residue beyond the end of the read and is filled in from the germline J gene. The chain links TRBV26 to TRBJ2-3; D gene unclear. Germline V gives CDR1 KGHPV, CDR2 FQNQEV (reference sequence). The CDR3 totals 13 residues. V lost 5 bases to trimming and J lost 0 bases, with 6 bases between them. CDR3 sequence: CASSFNSAETLYF. Partial CDR3 DNA: TGTGCCAGCAGTTTCAATAGTGCAGAAACGCTGTAT.

In this sample, this clone is medium-sized. Germline and genes: mouse. Read coverage stops 1 residue before the CDR3 terminus; the germline J gene supplies the remainder. This chain links TRBV19 with TRBJ1-5; 7 bases agree with TRBD1. V lost 5 bases and J lost 3; bases outside the gene matches: 5. This CDR3 has 14 residues. In germline, CDR1 is FNHDT, CDR2 SITEND (reference sequence). The part of the CDR3 DNA that was read is TGTGCCAGCAGCCCAGGGACAGTCAACCAGGCTCCGCTT. It translates to CASSPGTVNQAPL. The full CDR3 sequence reads CASSPGTVNQAPLF.

This clone was observed a handful of times. The genes are named according to mouse. The observed sequence ends 1 residue before the CDR3 terminus, with the missing tail filled in from the germline J gene. The chain uses TRBV13-1 and TRBJ2-5, with 9 bases matching TRBD2. CDR3 size: 15 residues. Trimming cost V 1 base and J 2 bases; bases outside gene matches: 2. Germline CDR1 and CDR2: NSHNY and SYGAGN. CDR3 loop: CASSDKGLGQDTQYF. The CDR3 DNA, read in part, is TGTGCCAGCAGTGATAAGGGACTGGGCCAAGACACCCAGTAC.

About this clone: The listed genes are named as in mouse. The read ends 1 residue shy of where the CDR3 ends; the end is completed using the germline J gene. V and J are TRBV12-1 and TRBJ1-5; D is unclear. Trimming stripped 4 bases from V and 0 bases from J, with 12 bases between. The CDR3 sequence is 15 residues long. Per the germline V gene, CDR1 is SGHSN and CDR2 is HYEKVE. The CDR3 sequence is CASSYNRYNNQAPLF. The CDR3 bases that were read are TGTGCCAGCTCCTACAACAGATATAACAACCAGGCTCCGCTT.